Reported below is one TCR beta chain. Its antigen is as yet unknown. These data belong to a study of CD8 T cells in ankylosing spondylitis. Findings of the study overall: As reported, disease-linked clones showed significant enrichment in matched ankylosing spondylitis synovial fluid. A number of the motif variants had already been described in reactive arthritis synovial fluid and blood. Several highly homologous variants formed a TCR beta motif that appeared characteristic of ankylosing spondylitis blood.

The CDR3 length is 15 residues. The V gene's germline CDR1 is DFQATT and CDR2 SNEGSKA (reference sequence). V was trimmed by 0 bases and J by 8 bases, leaving 16 bases between them. As the method for making TCR beta libraries, quantitative 5'-RACE with molecular barcodes was used. TCRdb re-derived calls from the 5' RACE reads in MiXCR, one entry per CDR3 protein. The sample yields 200,000 to 250,000 distinct CDR3 sequences, about 16% seen once. This chain links TRBV20-1 with TRBJ1-4; tentative D call: TRBD1 (5 bases). This sequence originates from a male donor with ankylosing spondylitis. Sequenced input: blood, either unsorted or a sorted T cell fraction (not recorded which). CDR3 nucleotide sequence: TGCAGTGCTAGAGATCCGGCCGTAGAGGGGGAAAAACTGTTTTTT. Its protein is CSARDPAVEGEKLFF.